This is a list of T cell receptor beta chains from one sample in a study of cytomegalovirus exposure and HLA in healthy donors. Sequencing was performed with immunoSEQ multiplex PCR; in TCRdb, only in-frame clones are kept and a portion is missing. The sample has about 70,000 clones; around two thirds are singletons. Sequencing was performed on PBMCs. Receptors were obtained from a human donor in good health. Both conserved end residues are part of each CDR3. Each record gives: J gene, clone size, V gene, D gene, CDR3 protein, CDR3 DNA. The D gene is left open where the match is weak. Clone sizes are given selectively: once, few, many, or a class where the clone is expanded.

J gene: TRBJ2-7; clone size: -; V gene: TRBV7-2; D gene: TRBD1; CDR3 protein: CASSLARGQGDYEQYF; CDR3 DNA: TGTGCCAGCAGCTTAGCGCGGGGACAGGGGGACTACGAGCAGTACTTC
J gene: TRBJ1-1; clone size: few; V gene: TRBV27; D gene: -; CDR3 protein: CASSFVGQNTEAFF; CDR3 DNA: TGTGCCAGCAGTTTTGTGGGACAGAACACTGAAGCTTTCTTT
J gene: TRBJ2-5; clone size: once; V gene: TRBV6-6; D gene: TRBD2; CDR3 protein: CASSYSWGGETQYF; CDR3 DNA: TGTGCCAGCAGTTACTCGTGGGGAGGGGAGACCCAGTACTTC
J gene: TRBJ2-5; clone size: -; V gene: TRBV29-1; D gene: TRBD2; CDR3 protein: CSAPSGSGGETQYF; CDR3 DNA: TGCAGCGCACCTAGCGGGAGTGGTGGAGAGACCCAGTACTTC
J gene: TRBJ1-2; clone size: -; V gene: TRBV6-1; D gene: -; CDR3 protein: CASSEAVQGGYTF; CDR3 DNA: TGTGCCAGCAGTGAAGCGGTGCAGGGAGGCTACACCTTC
J gene: TRBJ1-1; clone size: -; V gene: TRBV5-1; D gene: -; CDR3 protein: CASSLRQGNTEAFF; CDR3 DNA: TGCGCCAGCAGCTTGAGGCAGGGGAACACTGAAGCTTTCTTT
J gene: TRBJ2-3; clone size: few; V gene: TRBV15; D gene: TRBD2; CDR3 protein: CATSRIAGVIWDTQYF; CDR3 DNA: TGTGCCACCAGCAGGATAGCGGGAGTCATATGGGATACGCAGTATTTT
J gene: TRBJ2-1; clone size: -; V gene: TRBV6-6; D gene: TRBD2; CDR3 protein: CASSYSVGGSYNEQFF; CDR3 DNA: TGTGCCAGCAGTTACTCGGTTGGCGGGAGTTACAATGAGCAGTTCTTC
J gene: TRBJ2-1; clone size: few; V gene: TRBV19; D gene: -; CDR3 protein: CASSTGGNEQFF; CDR3 DNA: TGTGCCAGTAGTACAGGGGGGAATGAGCAGTTCTTC
J gene: TRBJ2-2; clone size: -; V gene: TRBV2; D gene: TRBD1; CDR3 protein: CATPGTDTGELFF; CDR3 DNA: TGTGCCACCCCCGGGACAGACACCGGGGAGCTGTTTTTT
J gene: TRBJ2-3; clone size: -; V gene: TRBV27; D gene: TRBD1; CDR3 protein: CASSVQGEDTDTQYF; CDR3 DNA: TGTGCCAGCAGTGTACAGGGGGAAGACACAGATACGCAGTATTTT
J gene: TRBJ2-7; clone size: -; V gene: TRBV21-1; D gene: -; CDR3 protein: CASSKSPGLAGTYEQYF; CDR3 DNA: TGTGCCAGCAGCAAATCCCCGGGCCTAGCGGGTACCTACGAGCAGTACTTC
J gene: TRBJ2-2; clone size: few; V gene: TRBV5-1; D gene: TRBD2; CDR3 protein: CASSLTAGEGGELFF; CDR3 DNA: TGCGCCAGCAGCTTGACCGCGGGAGAGGGCGGGGAGCTGTTTTTT
J gene: TRBJ1-1; clone size: few; V gene: TRBV6-5; D gene: -; CDR3 protein: CASSLQGVGTEAFF; CDR3 DNA: TGTGCCAGCAGTCTTCAGGGTGTTGGGACTGAAGCTTTCTTT
J gene: TRBJ2-7; clone size: -; V gene: TRBV5-6; D gene: TRBD2; CDR3 protein: CASSWGLAGDYEQYF; CDR3 DNA: TGTGCCAGCAGCTGGGGACTAGCGGGGGACTACGAGCAGTACTTC
J gene: TRBJ2-5; clone size: -; V gene: TRBV5-1; D gene: -; CDR3 protein: CASSRQVSQKGETQYF; CDR3 DNA: TGCGCCAGCAGCCGACAGGTATCCCAAAAGGGGGAGACCCAGTACTTC
J gene: TRBJ2-5; clone size: -; V gene: TRBV4-1; D gene: TRBD2; CDR3 protein: CASSQAPGLAGGPKTQYF; CDR3 DNA: TGCGCCAGCAGCCAAGCTCCAGGACTAGCGGGAGGGCCGAAGACCCAGTACTTC
J gene: TRBJ1-5; clone size: -; V gene: TRBV5-1; D gene: TRBD1; CDR3 protein: CASSLGQGGDQPQHF; CDR3 DNA: TGCGCCAGCAGCCTCGGACAGGGGGGGGATCAGCCCCAGCATTTT
J gene: TRBJ1-1; clone size: -; V gene: TRBV5-5; D gene: -; CDR3 protein: CASSFADSGTAAFF; CDR3 DNA: TGTGCCAGCAGCTTTGCGGACAGCGGGACCGCAGCTTTCTTT
J gene: TRBJ1-5; clone size: -; V gene: TRBV6-1; D gene: TRBD1; CDR3 protein: CASSKDRADNQPQHF; CDR3 DNA: TGTGCCAGCAGTAAAGACAGGGCGGACAATCAGCCCCAGCATTTT
J gene: TRBJ2-5; clone size: -; V gene: TRBV7-7; D gene: -; CDR3 protein: CASSPTGETQYF; CDR3 DNA: TGTGCTAGCAGCCCCACCGGAGAGACCCAGTACTTC
J gene: TRBJ2-7; clone size: -; V gene: TRBV6-5; D gene: -; CDR3 protein: CASSPGKGNYEQYF; CDR3 DNA: TGTGCCAGCAGTCCGGGTAAGGGGAACTACGAGCAGTACTTC
J gene: TRBJ1-6; clone size: -; V gene: TRBV27; D gene: TRBD1; CDR3 protein: CASGSGTVNSPLHF; CDR3 DNA: TGTGCCAGCGGGTCGGGGACAGTGAATTCACCCCTCCACTTT
J gene: TRBJ1-5; clone size: -; V gene: TRBV19; D gene: -; CDR3 protein: CASSIEGVWGGAIQPQHF; CDR3 DNA: TGTGCCAGTAGTATAGAGGGCGTGTGGGGGGGCGCTATTCAGCCCCAGCATTTT
J gene: TRBJ2-1; clone size: -; V gene: TRBV5-1; D gene: TRBD2; CDR3 protein: CASRAGTSGIDEQFF; CDR3 DNA: TGCGCCAGCAGGGCGGGGACTAGCGGGATCGATGAGCAGTTCTTC
J gene: TRBJ2-1; clone size: -; V gene: TRBV5-1; D gene: TRBD2; CDR3 protein: CASSRGGRNSYNEQFF; CDR3 DNA: TGCGCCAGCAGCCGGGGGGGGAGAAACTCCTACAATGAGCAGTTCTTC
J gene: TRBJ1-3; clone size: -; V gene: TRBV6-5; D gene: TRBD1; CDR3 protein: CASIPTGGRNTIYF; CDR3 DNA: TGTGCCAGCATCCCGACAGGGGGAAGAAACACCATATATTTT
J gene: TRBJ2-3; clone size: -; V gene: TRBV2; D gene: -; CDR3 protein: CAMGEVKQYF; CDR3 DNA: TGTGCCATGGGGGAGGTCAAGCAGTATTTT
J gene: TRBJ2-3; clone size: -; V gene: TRBV9; D gene: -; CDR3 protein: CASSVGPQSTDTQYF; CDR3 DNA: TGTGCCAGCAGCGTAGGGCCCCAGTCCACAGATACGCAGTATTTT
J gene: TRBJ1-1; clone size: -; V gene: TRBV7-3; D gene: -; CDR3 protein: CASSLLGGNTEAFF; CDR3 DNA: TGTGCCAGCAGCTTGCTCGGGGGGAACACTGAAGCTTTCTTT
J gene: TRBJ2-1; clone size: -; V gene: TRBV30; D gene: TRBD2; CDR3 protein: CAWSEGTRKFF; CDR3 DNA: TGTGCCTGGAGTGAAGGGACTAGAAAGTTCTTC
J gene: TRBJ2-7; clone size: -; V gene: TRBV2; D gene: -; CDR3 protein: CASSADRLYEQYF; CDR3 DNA: TGTGCCAGCAGTGCCGACAGACTCTACGAGCAGTACTTC
J gene: TRBJ2-7; clone size: -; V gene: TRBV15; D gene: TRBD2; CDR3 protein: CATSPRGSSYEQYF; CDR3 DNA: TGTGCCACCAGCCCGCGCGGGAGCTCCTACGAGCAGTACTTC
J gene: TRBJ1-5; clone size: once; V gene: TRBV6-5; D gene: -; CDR3 protein: CASRSRGNQPQHF; CDR3 DNA: TGTGCCAGCAGGAGTAGGGGTAATCAGCCCCAGCATTTT
J gene: TRBJ2-7; clone size: -; V gene: TRBV14; D gene: -; CDR3 protein: CASSLSPYEQYF; CDR3 DNA: TGTGCCAGCAGCCTATCCCCTTACGAGCAGTACTTC
J gene: TRBJ2-7; clone size: -; V gene: TRBV7-8; D gene: TRBD1; CDR3 protein: CASSLPGGMYEQYF; CDR3 DNA: TGTGCCAGCAGCTTACCAGGGGGCATGTACGAGCAGTACTTC
J gene: TRBJ2-1; clone size: -; V gene: TRBV5-1; D gene: TRBD1; CDR3 protein: CATHPSGQGLNEQFF; CDR3 DNA: TGCGCCACCCACCCTTCGGGACAGGGTCTTAATGAGCAGTTCTTC
J gene: TRBJ1-5; clone size: -; V gene: TRBV6-1; D gene: -; CDR3 protein: CASSLDGIYQPQHF; CDR3 DNA: TGTGCCAGCAGTCTGGACGGGATTTATCAGCCCCAGCATTTT
J gene: TRBJ1-1; clone size: -; V gene: TRBV29-1; D gene: TRBD1; CDR3 protein: CSVVGQGTNTEAFF; CDR3 DNA: TGCAGCGTTGTAGGACAGGGGACCAACACTGAAGCTTTCTTT
J gene: TRBJ2-4; clone size: few; V gene: TRBV28; D gene: TRBD1; CDR3 protein: CASRTQGVAKNIQYF; CDR3 DNA: TGTGCCAGCAGAACACAGGGGGTAGCCAAAAACATTCAGTACTTC
J gene: TRBJ2-7; clone size: -; V gene: TRBV7-3; D gene: -; CDR3 protein: CASSLTGSGEQYF; CDR3 DNA: TGTGCCAGCAGCTTAACGGGTAGCGGCGAGCAGTACTTC
J gene: TRBJ1-1; clone size: once; V gene: TRBV19; D gene: -; CDR3 protein: CASTVKGDTEAFF; CDR3 DNA: TGTGCCAGTACTGTGAAGGGGGACACTGAAGCTTTCTTT
J gene: TRBJ1-1; clone size: -; V gene: TRBV28; D gene: TRBD1; CDR3 protein: CASSLRGLGTEAFF; CDR3 DNA: TGTGCCAGCAGCCTCAGGGGGTTGGGGACTGAAGCTTTCTTT
J gene: TRBJ2-7; clone size: few; V gene: TRBV19; D gene: TRBD1; CDR3 protein: CASSNRGPDEQYF; CDR3 DNA: TGTGCCAGTAGTAACAGGGGGCCGGATGAGCAGTACTTC
J gene: TRBJ2-7; clone size: -; V gene: TRBV30; D gene: TRBD2; CDR3 protein: CALQRELAGLSPYEQYF; CDR3 DNA: TGTGCCTTGCAAAGGGAGCTAGCGGGTTTATCACCCTACGAGCAGTACTTC
J gene: TRBJ1-2; clone size: -; V gene: TRBV28; D gene: TRBD1; CDR3 protein: CASSLWDSNYGYTF; CDR3 DNA: TGTGCCAGCAGCCTCTGGGACAGTAACTATGGCTACACCTTC
J gene: TRBJ1-5; clone size: -; V gene: TRBV5-1; D gene: -; CDR3 protein: CASSSTGLGDQPQHF; CDR3 DNA: TGCGCCAGCAGCTCAACAGGGTTAGGCGATCAGCCCCAGCATTTT
J gene: TRBJ1-5; clone size: few; V gene: TRBV30; D gene: TRBD1; CDR3 protein: CASGGQGFNQPQHF; CDR3 DNA: TGTGCCAGCGGGGGACAGGGCTTCAATCAGCCCCAGCATTTT
J gene: TRBJ2-4; clone size: -; V gene: TRBV9; D gene: TRBD1; CDR3 protein: CASSFPWTGKVPQGKNIQYF; CDR3 DNA: TGTGCCAGCAGCTTCCCTTGGACAGGGAAGGTACCCCAAGGCAAAAACATTCAGTACTTC
J gene: TRBJ1-1; clone size: -; V gene: TRBV18; D gene: -; CDR3 protein: CASSPFIDRQGTEAFF; CDR3 DNA: TGTGCCAGCTCACCATTTATAGACAGGCAGGGGACTGAAGCTTTCTTT
J gene: TRBJ2-5; clone size: -; V gene: TRBV6-1; D gene: TRBD2; CDR3 protein: CASSEGFLAGGPRETQYF; CDR3 DNA: TGTGCCAGCAGTGAGGGTTTTCTAGCGGGAGGGCCTCGAGAGACCCAGTACTTC
J gene: TRBJ1-4; clone size: -; V gene: TRBV30; D gene: -; CDR3 protein: CAWSVSGGQQKLFF; CDR3 DNA: TGTGCCTGGAGTGTCTCCGGGGGGCAGCAGAAACTGTTTTTT
J gene: TRBJ1-5; clone size: -; V gene: TRBV5-6; D gene: TRBD1; CDR3 protein: CASSLERQGYQPQHF; CDR3 DNA: TGTGCCAGCAGCTTGGAACGACAGGGATATCAGCCCCAGCATTTT
J gene: TRBJ2-5; clone size: -; V gene: TRBV27; D gene: -; CDR3 protein: CASRASGRETQYF; CDR3 DNA: TGTGCCAGCAGGGCCAGCGGTAGAGAGACCCAGTACTTC